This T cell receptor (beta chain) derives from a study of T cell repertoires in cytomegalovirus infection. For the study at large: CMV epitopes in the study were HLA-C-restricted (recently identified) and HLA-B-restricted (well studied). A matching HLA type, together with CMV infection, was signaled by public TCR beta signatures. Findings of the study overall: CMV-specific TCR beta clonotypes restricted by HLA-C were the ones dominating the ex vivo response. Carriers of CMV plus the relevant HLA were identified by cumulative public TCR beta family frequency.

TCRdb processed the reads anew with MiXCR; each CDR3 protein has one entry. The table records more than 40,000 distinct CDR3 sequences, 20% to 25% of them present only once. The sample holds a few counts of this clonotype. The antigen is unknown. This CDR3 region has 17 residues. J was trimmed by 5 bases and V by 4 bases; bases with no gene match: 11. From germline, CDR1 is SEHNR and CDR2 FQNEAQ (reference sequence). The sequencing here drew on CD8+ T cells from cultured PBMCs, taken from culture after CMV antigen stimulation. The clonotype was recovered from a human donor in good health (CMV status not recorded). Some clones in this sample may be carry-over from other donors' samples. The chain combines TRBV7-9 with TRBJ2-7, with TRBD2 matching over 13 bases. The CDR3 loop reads CASSSDRTSGSTHEQYF. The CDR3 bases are TGTGCCAGCAGCTCCGACCGGACTAGCGGGAGTACCCACGAGCAGTACTTC.